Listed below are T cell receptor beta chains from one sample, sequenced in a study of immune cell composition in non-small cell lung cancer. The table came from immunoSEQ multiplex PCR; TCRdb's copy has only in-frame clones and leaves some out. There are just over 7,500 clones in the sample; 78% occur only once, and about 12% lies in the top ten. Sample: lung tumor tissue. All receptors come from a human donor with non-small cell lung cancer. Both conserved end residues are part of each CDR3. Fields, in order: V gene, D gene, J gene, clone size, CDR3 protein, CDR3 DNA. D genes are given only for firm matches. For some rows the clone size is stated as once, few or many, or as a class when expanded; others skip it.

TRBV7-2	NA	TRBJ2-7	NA	CASSRVVGAEEQYF	TGTGCCAGCAGCCGAGTGGTAGGGGCCGAAGAGCAGTACTTC
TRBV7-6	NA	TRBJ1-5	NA	CASSLAAGLNQPQHF	TGTGCCAGCAGCTTAGCGGCAGGGCTCAATCAGCCCCAGCATTTT
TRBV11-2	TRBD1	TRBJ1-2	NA	CASSLVDRACGYTF	TGTGCCAGCAGCTTAGTAGACAGGGCCTGTGGCTACACCTTC
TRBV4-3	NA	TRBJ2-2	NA	CASSQGDQNTGELFF	TGCGCCAGCAGCCAAGGAGACCAGAACACCGGGGAGCTGTTTTTT
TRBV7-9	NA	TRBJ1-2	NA	CASDRTERSYGYTF	TGTGCCAGTGATAGAACGGAACGGAGCTATGGCTACACCTTC
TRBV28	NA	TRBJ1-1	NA	CASSSPAGGAEAFF	TGTGCCAGCAGTTCTCCGGCGGGTGGCGCTGAAGCTTTCTTT
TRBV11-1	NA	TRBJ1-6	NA	CASSLSGRNNSPLHF	TGTGCCAGCAGCTTATCTGGCAGGAATAATTCACCCCTCCACTTT
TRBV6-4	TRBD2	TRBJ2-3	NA	CASSVNSGGGRPDTQYF	TGTGCCAGCAGTGTTAATAGCGGGGGCGGAAGACCAGATACGCAGTATTTT
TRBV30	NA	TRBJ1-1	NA	CAWSGVDRGVRAFF	TGTGCCTGGAGTGGGGTCGATCGGGGGGTGAGGGCTTTCTTT
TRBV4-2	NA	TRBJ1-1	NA	CASSRRWDLNTEAFF	TGTGCCAGCAGCCGCAGATGGGACCTAAACACTGAAGCTTTCTTT
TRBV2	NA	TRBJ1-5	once	CASSEGGPNQPQHF	TGTGCCAGCAGTGAAGGCGGCCCGAATCAGCCCCAGCATTTT
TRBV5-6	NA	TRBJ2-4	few	CASSLPRLGDIQYF	TGTGCCAGCAGCCTCCCCAGGTTGGGGGACATTCAGTACTTC
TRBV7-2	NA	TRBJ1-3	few	CASSFWTHSGNTIYF	TGTGCCAGCAGCTTTTGGACTCACTCTGGAAACACCATATATTTT
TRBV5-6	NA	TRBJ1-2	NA	CASSLVSGYTF	TGTGCCAGCAGCTTGGTCTCTGGCTACACCTTC
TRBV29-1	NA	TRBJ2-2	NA	CSVPDGTGELFF	TGCAGCGTTCCGGACGGTACCGGGGAGCTGTTTTTT
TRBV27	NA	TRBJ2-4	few	CASSTGRGAPLAKNIQYF	TGTGCCAGCAGTACCGGACGAGGGGCTCCTCTAGCCAAAAACATTCAGTACTTC
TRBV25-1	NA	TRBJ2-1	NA	CASTARSSYNEQFF	TGTGCCAGCACGGCGAGGAGCTCCTACAATGAGCAGTTCTTC
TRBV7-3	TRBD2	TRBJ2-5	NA	CASSQRGGQTQYF	TGTGCCAGCAGCCAACGGGGGGGCCAGACCCAGTACTTC
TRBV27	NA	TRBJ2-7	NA	CASSSGAGGAWNEQYF	TGTGCCAGCTCCTCGGGGGCAGGGGGGGCCTGGAACGAGCAGTACTTC
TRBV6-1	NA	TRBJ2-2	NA	CASSEGDTGELFF	TGTGCCAGCAGTGAAGGGGACACCGGGGAGCTGTTTTTT
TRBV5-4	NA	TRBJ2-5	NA	CASSFGTSETQYF	TGTGCCAGCAGCTTCGGGACATCAGAGACCCAGTACTTC
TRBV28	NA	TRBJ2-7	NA	CASKNPYEQYF	TGTGCCAGCAAGAACCCCTACGAGCAGTACTTC
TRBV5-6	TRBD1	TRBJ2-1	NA	CASSLGDRSYNEQFF	TGTGCCAGCAGCTTGGGGGACAGGTCCTACAATGAGCAGTTCTTC
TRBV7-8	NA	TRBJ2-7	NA	CASSYPLAGSSYEQYF	TGTGCCAGCAGTTACCCTCTGGCGGGGAGCTCCTACGAGCAGTACTTC
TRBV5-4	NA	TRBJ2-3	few	CASSSLVAGTQYF	TGTGCCAGCAGCTCGCTAGTTGCGGGTACGCAGTATTTT
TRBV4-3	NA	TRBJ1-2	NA	CASSPSGYGYTF	TGCGCCAGCAGCCCCTCCGGCTATGGCTACACCTTC
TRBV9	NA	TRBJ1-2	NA	CASSASPTGSYGYTF	TGTGCCAGCAGCGCAAGCCCGACAGGCTCTTATGGCTACACCTTC
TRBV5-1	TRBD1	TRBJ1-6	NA	CASSSDMGQGNSPLHF	TGCGCCAGCAGCTCCGATATGGGACAGGGGAATTCACCCCTCCACTTT
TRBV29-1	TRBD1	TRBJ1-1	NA	CSVTRGGNTEAFF	TGCAGCGTAACCAGGGGGGGGAACACTGAAGCTTTCTTT
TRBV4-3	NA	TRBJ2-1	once	CASSPGGVSYNEQFF	TGCGCCAGCAGCCCGGGGGGCGTATCCTACAATGAGCAGTTCTTC
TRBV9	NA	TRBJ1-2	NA	CASSVEPGRSLDTF	TGTGCCAGCAGCGTCGAACCCGGACGGAGTCTGGACACCTTC
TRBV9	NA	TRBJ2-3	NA	CASSIGRIDTQYF	TGTGCCAGCAGCATCGGACGGATAGATACGCAGTATTTT
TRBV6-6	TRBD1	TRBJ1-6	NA	CASSYSGQGDSPLHF	TGTGCCAGCAGTTACTCCGGACAGGGAGATTCACCCCTCCACTTT
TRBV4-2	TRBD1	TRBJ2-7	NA	CASSQGQGTYEQYF	TGTGCCAGCAGCCAAGGACAGGGGACCTACGAGCAGTACTTC
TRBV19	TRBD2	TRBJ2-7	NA	CASAPSTSGGPYEQYF	TGTGCCAGTGCCCCCTCCACTAGCGGGGGGCCCTACGAGCAGTACTTC
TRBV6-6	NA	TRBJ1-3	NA	CASSYLQGNTIYF	TGTGCCAGCAGTTACCTACAGGGAAACACCATATATTTT
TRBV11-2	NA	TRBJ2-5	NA	CASSLGGRGQETQYF	TGTGCCAGCAGCTTGGGGGGCAGGGGGCAAGAGACCCAGTACTTC
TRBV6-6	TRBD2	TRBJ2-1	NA	CAGGASGVGEQFF	TGTGCCGGAGGGGCTAGCGGGGTGGGTGAGCAGTTCTTC
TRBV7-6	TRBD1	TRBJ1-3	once	CASSKSTGAGNTIYF	TGTGCCAGCAGCAAATCGACAGGGGCGGGAAACACCATATATTTT
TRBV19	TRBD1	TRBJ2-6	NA	CASSAPGQPSGANVLTF	TGTGCCAGTAGTGCCCCGGGACAGCCCTCTGGGGCCAACGTCCTGACTTTC
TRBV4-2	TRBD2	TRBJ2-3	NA	CASSQTSGGGWDTQYF	TGTGCCAGCAGCCAGACTAGCGGGGGGGGGTGGGACACGCAGTATTTT
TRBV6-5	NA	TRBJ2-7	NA	CASTGAGYEQYF	TGTGCCAGCACGGGGGCCGGCTACGAGCAGTACTTC
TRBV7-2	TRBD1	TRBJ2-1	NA	CASSSDRGRGDNEQFF	TGTGCCAGCAGCTCCGATAGGGGGCGCGGAGACAATGAGCAGTTCTTC
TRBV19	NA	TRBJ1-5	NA	CASSIGEVGVQPQHF	TGTGCCAGTAGTATAGGGGAGGTAGGAGTACAGCCCCAGCATTTT
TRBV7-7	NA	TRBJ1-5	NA	CASSPGVDQPQHF	TGTGCTAGCAGCCCTGGGGTAGATCAGCCCCAGCATTTT
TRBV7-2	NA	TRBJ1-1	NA	CASSLRANTEAFF	TGTGCCAGCAGCCTTAGGGCGAACACTGAAGCTTTCTTT
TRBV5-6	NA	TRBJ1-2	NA	CASSEGTQTSYGYTF	TGTGCCAGTTCTGAGGGGACACAGACCAGCTATGGCTACACCTTC
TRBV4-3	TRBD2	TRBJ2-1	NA	CASSQGAGGGEQFF	TGCGCCAGCAGCCAAGGGGCCGGGGGGGGTGAGCAGTTCTTC